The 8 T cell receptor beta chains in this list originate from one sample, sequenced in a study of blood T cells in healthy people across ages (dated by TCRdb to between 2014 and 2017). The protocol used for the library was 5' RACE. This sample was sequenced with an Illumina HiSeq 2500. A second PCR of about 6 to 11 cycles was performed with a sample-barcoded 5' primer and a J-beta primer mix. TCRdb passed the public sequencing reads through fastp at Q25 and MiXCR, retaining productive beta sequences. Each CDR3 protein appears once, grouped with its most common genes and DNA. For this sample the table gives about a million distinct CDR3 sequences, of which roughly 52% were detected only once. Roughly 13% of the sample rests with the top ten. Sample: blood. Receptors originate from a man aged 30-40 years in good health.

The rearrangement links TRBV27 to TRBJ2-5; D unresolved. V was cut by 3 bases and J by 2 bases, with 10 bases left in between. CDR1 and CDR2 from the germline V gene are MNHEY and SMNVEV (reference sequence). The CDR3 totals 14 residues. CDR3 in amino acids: CASSFLLGQETQYF. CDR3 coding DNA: TGTGCCAGCAGTTTCCTCTTGGGGCAAGAGACCCAGTACTTC.

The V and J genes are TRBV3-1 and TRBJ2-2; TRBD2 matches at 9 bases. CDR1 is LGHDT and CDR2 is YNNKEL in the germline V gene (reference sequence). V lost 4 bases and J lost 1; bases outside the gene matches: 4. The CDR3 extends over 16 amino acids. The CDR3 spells CASSRRTSVNTGELFF. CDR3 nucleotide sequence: TGTGCCAGCAGCCGTCGGACTAGCGTGAACACCGGGGAGCTGTTTTTT. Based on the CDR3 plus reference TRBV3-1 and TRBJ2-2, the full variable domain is DTAVSQTPKYLVTQMGNDKSIKCEQNLGHDTMYWYKQDSKKFLKIMFSYNNKELIINETVPNRFSPKSPDKAHLNLHINSLELGDSAVYFCASSRRTSVNTGELFFGEGSRLTVL.

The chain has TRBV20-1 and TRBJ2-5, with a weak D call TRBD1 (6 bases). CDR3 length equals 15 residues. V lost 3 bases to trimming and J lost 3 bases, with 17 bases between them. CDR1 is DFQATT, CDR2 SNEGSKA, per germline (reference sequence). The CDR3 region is CSARNIRDTKETQYF. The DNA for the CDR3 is TGCAGTGCTAGGAACATCCGGGACACCAAAGAGACCCAGTACTTC.

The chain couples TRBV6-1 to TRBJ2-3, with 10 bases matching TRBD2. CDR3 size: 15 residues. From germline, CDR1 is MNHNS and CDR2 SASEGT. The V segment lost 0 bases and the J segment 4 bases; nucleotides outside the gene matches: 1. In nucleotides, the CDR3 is TGTGCCAGCAGTGAAGCAGCGGGAGGGCCAGATACGCAGTATTTT. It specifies CASSEAAGGPDTQYF.

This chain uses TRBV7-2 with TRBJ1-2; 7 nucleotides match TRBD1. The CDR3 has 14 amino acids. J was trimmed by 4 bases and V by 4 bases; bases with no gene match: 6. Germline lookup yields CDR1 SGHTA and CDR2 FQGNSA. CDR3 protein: CASSSTGSGYGYTF. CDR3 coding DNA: TGTGCCAGCAGCTCGACAGGGAGTGGCTATGGCTACACCTTC.

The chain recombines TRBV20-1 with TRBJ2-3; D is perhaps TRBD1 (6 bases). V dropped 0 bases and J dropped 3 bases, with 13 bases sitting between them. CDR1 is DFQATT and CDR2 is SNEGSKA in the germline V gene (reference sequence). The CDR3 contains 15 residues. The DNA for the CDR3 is TGCAGTGCTAGAGAGGGATCCAGGGGAACAGATACGCAGTATTTT. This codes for CSAREGSRGTDTQYF.

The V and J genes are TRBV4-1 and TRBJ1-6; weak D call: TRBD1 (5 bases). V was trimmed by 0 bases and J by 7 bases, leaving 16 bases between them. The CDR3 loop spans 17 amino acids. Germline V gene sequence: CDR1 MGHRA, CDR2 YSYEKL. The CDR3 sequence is CASSQETGTEKNSPLHF. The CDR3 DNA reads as TGCGCCAGCAGCCAAGAAACCGGGACGGAGAAAAATTCACCCCTCCACTTT.

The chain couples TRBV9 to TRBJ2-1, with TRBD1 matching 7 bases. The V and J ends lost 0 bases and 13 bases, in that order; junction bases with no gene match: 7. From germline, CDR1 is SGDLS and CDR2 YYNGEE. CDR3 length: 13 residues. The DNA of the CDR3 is TGTGCCAGCAGCGTAGCGTGGGACAGCCGTCAGTTCTTC. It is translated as CASSVAWDSRQFF.